The 9 T cell receptor beta chains listed next were all sequenced from one sample in a study of molecular identifiers for immune sequencing clone quantification. MiXCR was run by TCRdb on the PCR reads, yielding one entry per CDR3 protein. Among under 600,000 distinct CDR3 sequences listed, about 21% were seen once. The sample comprised naive CD8+ T cells from blood, with Jurkat cell RNA spiked in. This sample's subset: FACS-sorted CD8+CD4-CCR7+CD45RA+ naive T cells. Receptor source: a human donor in good health. Some libraries in this study had Jurkat cell RNA spiked in.

This clonotype has a count of ten or more. This chain links TRBV4-3 with TRBJ2-3, with D tentatively TRBD1 (6 bases). The V end lost 4 bases, the J end lost 3 bases, and 17 bases lay between the germline ends. The CDR3 has 16 residues. Germline-derived CDR1 and CDR2 are LGHNA and YSLEER. The CDR3 region has the DNA TGCGCCAGCAGCCGCCGGGACACTAGAACGACAGATACGCAGTATTTT. Protein product: CASSRRDTRTTDTQYF.

This clonotype was picked up many times. The chain carries TRBV24-1 and TRBJ2-1; D gene uncertain. The CDR3 covers 16 residues. Germline CDR1 reads KGHDR; CDR2 reads SFDVKD. Trimming left V 4 bases short and J 0 bases short, with 12 bases between. CDR3 in amino acids: CATSDSVRTSYNEQFF. CDR3 sequence (DNA): TGTGCCACCAGTGACTCCGTGAGGACCTCCTACAATGAGCAGTTCTTC.

This clonotype was found many times. This sequence joins TRBV28 and TRBJ2-1; D is undetermined. Germline CDR1 is MDHEN and CDR2 is SYDVKM. V shed 3 bases and J shed 8 bases, with 11 bases lying between them. CDR3 size: 13 residues. The CDR3 nucleotides read TGTGCCAGCAGTTTTGCGAAACCCGATGAGCAGTTCTTC. Translation gives CASSFAKPDEQFF.

The chain employs TRBV6-5 and TRBJ2-6, with D perhaps given as TRBD1 or TRBD2 (5 bases each). CDR1 is MNHEY and CDR2 is SVGAGI in the germline V gene. This CDR3 has 17 amino acids. V was trimmed by 6 bases and J by 0 bases, leaving 15 bases between them. The CDR3 region has the DNA TGTGCCAGCAGCTCCCCGGGACGGCACTCTGGGGCCAACGTCCTGACTTTC. Translating it yields CASSSPGRHSGANVLTF.

This clonotype has a count of ten or more. CDR3 region: CASSSIGSTQYF. For the CDR3, the DNA is TGTGCCAGCAGCTCAATAGGGAGTACGCAGTATTTT. The chain joins TRBV7-9 to TRBJ2-3, with D possibly being TRBD2 (5 bases). Trimming stripped 4 bases from V and 8 bases from J, with 10 bases between. Germline CDR1 reads SEHNR; CDR2 reads FQNEAQ (reference sequence). The CDR3 is 12 residues long. Together with reference TRBV7-9 and TRBJ2-3, the CDR3 gives the full variable domain: DTGVSQNPRHKITKRGQNVTFRCDPISEHNRLYWYRQTLGQGPEFLTYFQNEAQLEKSRLLSDRFSAERPKGSFSTLEIQRTEQGDSAMYLCASSSIGSTQYFGPGTRLTVL.

With regard to this clonotype: This may stem from a read error, because a much larger clone lies one nucleotide away. V usage is TRBV25-1 and J usage is TRBJ2-5; no clear D gene. Trimming left V 4 bases short and J 4 bases short, with 10 bases between. This CDR3 has 13 amino acids. CDR1 MGHDK and CDR2 SYGVNS come from the germline V gene. The CDR3 DNA sequence: TGTGCCAGCAGTGGATCTAGGCTAGAGACCCAGTACTTC. It encodes CASSGSRLETQYF.

With regard to this clonotype: At one end, the junction sequence differs from germline, possibly due to a read error. The chain combines TRBV7-2 with TRBJ2-7; no clear D gene. CDR1 is SGHTA, CDR2 FQGNSA, per germline. The CDR3 has 12 residues. For the CDR3, the DNA is TGTGCCAGCAACTTAGTTTTCTACGAGCAGTACTTC. This gives the protein CASNLVFYEQYF.

The chain recombines TRBV7-9 with TRBJ1-5, with 8 bases fitting TRBD1. TRBJ2-3 explains the end of the DNA better; the J call may be wrong. In germline, CDR1 is SEHNR, CDR2 FQNEAQ (reference sequence). This CDR3 region has 16 residues. The CDR3 DNA is TGTGCCAGCAGCTCAGGGGTGGACAGGGTAAATCAGCCCCAGTATTTT. Translating gives CASSSGVDRVNQPQYF.

Remarks on this clonotype: One end of the junction varies from germline; a read error may be responsible. The chain uses TRBV7-9 and TRBJ2-5; D unresolved. The CDR3 sequence is 13 residues long. The V gene's germline CDR1 is SEHNR and CDR2 FQNEAQ (reference sequence). The CDR3, as DNA: TGTGCCAGCAGCTTAGTAACTGAGGAGACCCAGTGCTTC. Protein sequence: CASSLVTEETQCF.